This TCR beta chain derives from a study of PD-1 blockade in classical Hodgkin lymphoma. Study overall: A 3 mg/kg intravenous dose of nivolumab was received by patients every 2 weeks.

Generated by immunoSEQ multiplex PCR, the TCRdb table keeps only in-frame clones and is missing some. The table lists some 25,000 clones, around 90% of them singletons. The germline V gene has CDR1 MRHNA and CDR2 SNTAGT. The CDR3 totals 16 residues. V was clipped by 7 bases and J by 0 bases, with 19 bases between them. Comments on this clone: Its antigen is currently unknown.

Each patient relapsed following autologous stem cell transplantation, and prior brentuximab vedotin exposure differed. It was by magnetic negative selection that CD8+ T cells were isolated from thawed PBMCs. Classification of best responses gave complete response, partial response or progressive disease. Overall study findings and caveats: Newly diagnosed patients reportedly had lower baseline TCR diversity than healthy donors. Diversity similar to that of newly diagnosed patients was seen at baseline in complete responders.

The sequence derives from a human donor with classical Hodgkin lymphoma. This specimen was CD8+ T cells from blood, taken at baseline. This chain connects TRBV6-4 to TRBJ2-7, with D tentatively TRBD1 (5 bases). This chain's CDR3 is CASTVIRAVFSYEQYF. The CDR3 bases are TGTGCCAGCACGGTAATCAGGGCGGTATTCTCCTACGAGCAGTACTTC.